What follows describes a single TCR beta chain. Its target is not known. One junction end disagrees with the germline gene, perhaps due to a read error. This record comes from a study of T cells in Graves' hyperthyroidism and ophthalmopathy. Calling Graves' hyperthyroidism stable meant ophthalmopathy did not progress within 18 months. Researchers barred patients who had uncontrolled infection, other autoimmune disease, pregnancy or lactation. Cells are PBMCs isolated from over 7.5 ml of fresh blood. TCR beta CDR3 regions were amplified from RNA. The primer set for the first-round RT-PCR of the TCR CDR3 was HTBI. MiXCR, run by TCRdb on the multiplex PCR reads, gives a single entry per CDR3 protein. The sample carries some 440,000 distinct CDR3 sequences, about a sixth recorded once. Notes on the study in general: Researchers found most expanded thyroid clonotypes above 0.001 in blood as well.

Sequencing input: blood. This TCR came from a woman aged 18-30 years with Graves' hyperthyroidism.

DNA for the CDR3: TGTGCCAGCAGCTTATCCGGACAGGGGAGCAAAGCCTTC. It yields the protein CASSLSGQGSKAF. The rearrangement links TRBV11-2 to TRBJ1-2; 9 nucleotides agree with TRBD1. The CDR3 extends over 13 amino acids. CDR1 SGHAT and CDR2 FQNNGV come from the germline V gene.